This T cell receptor (beta chain) was identified during a study of blood T cells in healthy people across ages. The CDR3 runs to 15 residues. V lost 5 bases and J 4 bases, leaving 12 bases between the germline ends. Germline V lookup: CDR1 SGHVS, CDR2 FNYEAQ. The sample holds a few counts of this clonotype. As yet, its antigen is unknown. Sample-barcoded 5' priming and a J-beta primer mix drove a second PCR of about 6 to 12 cycles. Every single cDNA molecule received a tag from a template-switch adaptor with 12 random nucleotides. TCRdb used MiXCR to reprocess the 5' RACE reads, holding one entry per CDR3 protein. The table records some 700,000 distinct CDR3 sequences, 20% to 25% of them present only once. Findings and limits, study-wide: Aged donors had fewer naive CD4+ cells and lower diversity than long-lived donors. Per-million-T-cell TCR beta diversity fell roughly linearly with age. Unknown donor CMV status possibly confounded expanded clonotype changes.

This sequence originates from a man in his 70s in good health. V gene TRBV7-6 combines with J gene TRBJ1-6; tentatively, D is TRBD1 (5 bases). The specimen sequenced was blood. The CDR3 DNA sequence: TGTGCCAGCAGCCCACAGGACAAGTATAATTCACCCCTCCACTTT. Its translation: CASSPQDKYNSPLHF.